This TCR beta chain was recovered during a study of control samples from healthy donors and cancer patients. This CDR3 contains 16 residues. Per the germline V gene, CDR1 is MNHNS and CDR2 is SASEGT. V gave up 3 bases and J gave up 2 bases, with 16 bases separating them. Measured with immunoSEQ multiplex PCR; TCRdb has only the in-frame clones, and not every one. The sample includes 150,000 to 180,000 clones, around 96% of them seen just once. This clone was detected only once. The receptor was derived from a man aged 40-49 years in good health. The rearrangement joins TRBV6-1 to TRBJ1-2; D ambiguous. Sequencing was done on a sample of blood. The CDR3 DNA reads as TGTGCCAGCAGTGAGAAGTTGCTAGGGTGGAACTATGGCTACACCTTC. It specifies CASSEKLLGWNYGYTF.